The 5 T cell receptor beta chains reported below all come from one sample, sequenced in a study of molecular identifiers for immune sequencing clone quantification. Each CDR3 protein gets one entry after TCRdb re-called the PCR reads with MiXCR. Found here are 97,000 or so distinct CDR3 sequences, 30% to 35% of them singletons; the top ten hold roughly 10%. Source material: naive CD8+ T cells from blood, with Jurkat cell RNA spiked in. Regarding subset: FACS-sorted CD8+CD4-CCR7+CD45RA+ naive T cells. The receptor source for this set is a human donor in good health. Some libraries in this study had Jurkat cell RNA spiked in.

The rearrangement joins TRBV5-1 to TRBJ1-1; 7 bases agree with TRBD1. V lost 4 bases to trimming and J lost 1 base; unmatched junction nucleotides: 4. The CDR3 spans 14 residues. Germline V gene lookup returns CDR1 SGHRS and CDR2 YFSETQ. The CDR3 nucleotides are TGCGCCAGCAGCATCAGGGGGGGGAACACTGAAGCTTTCTTT. The encoded protein is CASSIRGGNTEAFF.

The chain combines TRBV7-6 with TRBJ2-7; D might be TRBD2 (5 bases). CDR1 SGHVS and CDR2 FNYEAQ come from the germline V gene. With 6 bases removed from V and 5 bases from J, the gap between germline ends came to 14 bases. This CDR3 is built from 13 residues. The CDR3 is CASSSTPRDEQYF. The CDR3 coding sequence is TGTGCCAGCAGTTCAACCCCGAGGGACGAGCAGTACTTC.

On this clonotype itself: Given the absence of the conserved phenylalanine or tryptophan at the CDR3 end, a read error is likely. Because the CDR3's place on the DNA is in doubt, the DNA is left out and the CDR3 is given as listed by TCRdb. This rearrangement joins TRBV2 to TRBJ2-2; TRBD1 is the table's D call, not checked against the DNA. Inclusive of both ends, the CDR3 amounts to 13 amino acids. CDR1 and CDR2 (germline): SNHLY, FYNNEI. The CDR3 is CASSGTGTGELYY.

The DNA for the CDR3 is TGTGCCATCAGTGTTCGCGAACCGAACACCGGGGAGCTGTTTTTT. It encodes CAISVREPNTGELFF. The chain links TRBV10-3 to TRBJ2-2; D is unresolved. The V and J ends lost 4 bases and 0 bases respectively, with 9 bases between them. The CDR3 runs 15 residues. Germline V gene lookup returns CDR1 ENHRY and CDR2 SYGVKD.

On this clonotype itself: Just one base apart from a much larger clone, this may be a read error. The chain links TRBV7-9 to TRBJ2-5, with no clear D. CDR3 length: 12 amino acids. Germline V gene data show CDR1 as SEHNR and CDR2 as FQNEAQ (reference sequence). In nucleotides, the CDR3 is TGTGCCAGCAGCCCGGTGGAAGAGACCCGGTACTTC. It codes for CASSPVEETRYF. Complete variable domain (other parts from reference TRBV7-9 and TRBJ2-5): DTGVSQNPRHKITKRGQNVTFRCDPISEHNRLYWYRQTLGQGPEFLTYFQNEAQLEKSRLLSDRFSAERPKGSFSTLEIQRTEQGDSAMYLCASSPVEETRYFGPGTRLLVL.